The clone carrying this TCR beta chain turned up a few times. This entry comes from a study of T cells after yellow fever vaccination. This CDR3 has 14 amino acids. Germline CDR1 MGHRA, CDR2 YSYEKL. V dropped 4 bases and J dropped 6; count of bases not matched to a gene: 5. Template-switching 5'RACE yielded the TCR cDNA; a universal primer site and UMIs were added in the process. One entry per CDR3 protein results from TCRdb running MiXCR on the 5' RACE reads. Of hundreds of thousands of distinct CDR3 sequences listed, less than 20% are singletons. Specimen: PBMCs, collected 5 days after the first yellow fever vaccination. This receptor was identified in a man younger than 35 who received the YFV17D yellow fever vaccine. The genes are TRBV4-1 and TRBJ2-2; TRBD1 matches at 7 bases. CDR3 nucleotides: TGCGCCAGCAGCCTGGGACAGCGGCCCGGGGAGCTGTTTTTT. Amino acids: CASSLGQRPGELFF.